This is a list of T cell receptor beta chains from one sample in a study of blood T cell repertoires in COVID-19. TCRdb keeps only in-frame clones here, not all; method: immunoSEQ multiplex PCR. The sample contains about 410,000 clones, about nine tenths of which appear only once. The sequencing sample was made of peripheral blood. These receptors were taken from a woman aged 40 to 50 with COVID-19, enrolled during active disease. The CDR3 runs from the conserved cysteine through the conserved F or W. A D gene is named only where the DNA matches it firmly. The size field is filled for only some rows; it gives once, few, many or a size class.

TRBV7-3	-	TRBJ2-1	-	TGTGCCAGCAGCTTATCGAATGAGCAGTTCTTC	CASSLSNEQFF
TRBV3-1/TRBV3-2	once	TRBJ1-2	-	TGTGCCAGCAGCCAAGATCCTAGGGGATGCTATGGCTACACCTTC	CASSQDPRGCYGYTF
TRBV7-2	once	TRBJ2-3	-	TGTGCCAGCAGCTCGAGTTGGGATACGCAGTATTTT	CASSSSWDTQYF
TRBV4-3	-	TRBJ1-6	-	TGCGCCAGCAGCCAAGACAGACGAGGGGTCGGGGGCCTCCACTTT	CASSQDRRGVGGLHF
TRBV5-3	-	TRBJ2-7	-	TGTGCCAGAAGCTATATGTATGACAGATCAGGTCTCAACGAGCAGTACTTC	CARSYMYDRSGLNEQYF
TRBV7-2	-	TRBJ2-1	-	TGTGCCAGCAGCTTAAGTGTGGTCGGGGGTGAGCAGTTCTTC	CASSLSVVGGEQFF
TRBV9	-	TRBJ1-2	TRBD1	TGTGCCAGCAGCGTCCTACCGGACAGGGGGAACTATGGCTACACCTTC	CASSVLPDRGNYGYTF
TRBV10-3	-	TRBJ2-3	-	TGTGCCATCAGTGGGGGGGGCCTCACAGATACGCAGTATTTT	CAISGGGLTDTQYF
TRBV5-4	-	TRBJ2-1	-	TGTGCCAGCAGCTTTTCGGGGAATGGTTTGCAGTTCTTC	CASSFSGNGLQFF
TRBV18	-	TRBJ2-7	TRBD1	TGTGCCAGCTCGGATTGGACAGGGACTTCCTACGAGCAGTACTTC	CASSDWTGTSYEQYF
TRBV18	few	TRBJ2-1	-	TGTGCCAGTCTCAGGTGGCAGGGCGACAATGAGCAGTTCTTC	CASLRWQGDNEQFF
TRBV5-1	-	TRBJ2-7	-	TGCGCCAGCACCCCCGCGGGTACACCTTACGAGCAGTACTTC	CASTPAGTPYEQYF
TRBV7-3	-	TRBJ2-2	TRBD1	TGTGCCAGCAGCTCGACAGGGTACACCGGGGAGCTGTTTTTT	CASSSTGYTGELFF
TRBV18	once	TRBJ1-4	-	TGTGCCAGCTCACCGCCGGGGGTTAATGAAAAACTGTTTTTT	CASSPPGVNEKLFF
TRBV11-2	once	TRBJ2-5	-	TGTGCCAGCAGCTCACAGGCTTTCGGTGGGACCCAGTACTTC	CASSSQAFGGTQYF
TRBV7-6	-	TRBJ2-7	-	TGTGCCAGCAGCTTAGCCCCACCTACGACAATTGGCTACGAGCAGTACTTC	CASSLAPPTTIGYEQYF
TRBV19	-	TRBJ1-1	-	TGTGCCAGTAGTATACCCGGGGACACTGAAGCTTTCTTT	CASSIPGDTEAFF
TRBV4-3	-	TRBJ2-1	TRBD2	TGCGCCAGCAGCCAAGATGGGGGACTAGCGGGAGGGCGCAATGAGCAGTTCTTC	CASSQDGGLAGGRNEQFF
TRBV5-1	-	TRBJ2-3	-	TGCGCCAGCAGCTCGGCTAGCGCGGGTACAGATACGCAGTATTTT	CASSSASAGTDTQYF
TRBV6-6	-	TRBJ1-2	-	TGTGCCAGCAGTTACTCCACGAGGCGGGCCTATGGCTACACCTTC	CASSYSTRRAYGYTF
TRBV29-1	-	TRBJ1-2	-	TGCAGCGTCCTACAGGTGCGCGGGGGTGGCTACACCTTC	CSVLQVRGGGYTF
TRBV6-5	-	TRBJ1-2	TRBD1	TGTGCCAGCACCGGGACAGGGTATTACTATGGCTACACCTTC	CASTGTGYYYGYTF
TRBV5-1	-	TRBJ1-4	-	TGCGCCAGCAGCGACCTGACAGCTACTAATGAAAAACTGTTTTTT	CASSDLTATNEKLFF
TRBV4-2	-	TRBJ1-1	TRBD1	TGTGCCAGCAGCCAAGAGTTGACAGGGAGGAACACTGAAGCTTTCTTT	CASSQELTGRNTEAFF
TRBV4-3	-	TRBJ2-7	-	TGCGCCAGCAGCCAAGTCATGGCGGGCGGGGCTCAACTCTACGAGCAGTACTTC	CASSQVMAGGAQLYEQYF
TRBV28	-	TRBJ1-5	-	TGTGCCAGCAGTTTATTAGCCGTCTCCCTCAATCAGCCCCAGCATTTT	CASSLLAVSLNQPQHF
TRBV11-2	-	TRBJ1-1	-	TGTGCCAGCAGGCAGGGCAGTTCGAACACTGAAGCTTTCTTT	CASRQGSSNTEAFF
TRBV10-3	few	TRBJ1-2	TRBD1	TGTGCCACCGGCCGGGACAGAGACAGCTATGGCTACACCTTC	CATGRDRDSYGYTF
TRBV7-2	-	TRBJ2-2	TRBD2	TGTGCCAGCAGCACCCTAGCGGGGGTCACCGGGGAGCTGTTTTTT	CASSTLAGVTGELFF
TRBV9	few	TRBJ1-1	-	TGTGCCAGCAGCCAGGGTATGGGGGGGAACACTGAAGCTTTCTTT	CASSQGMGGNTEAFF
TRBV28	-	TRBJ2-7	-	TGTGCCAGCAGTCCCTACAGGGGAGGTAACTACGAGCAGTACTTC	CASSPYRGGNYEQYF
TRBV9	-	TRBJ2-5	TRBD2	TGTGCCAGCAGCGTAGCCCTAGCGGGGGATGGGACCCAGTACTTC	CASSVALAGDGTQYF
TRBV10-3	-	TRBJ1-1	-	TGTGCCATCAGAAGGGTGTCAGAGGGAGTCGAGAACACTGAAGCTTTCTTT	CAIRRVSEGVENTEAFF
TRBV29-1	-	TRBJ1-4	-	TGCAGCGTTGCGGACAGAGGAACTAATGAAAAACTGTTTTTT	CSVADRGTNEKLFF
TRBV28	-	TRBJ1-5	TRBD1	TGTGCCAGCAGTGGACAGGGGGGACTCACTCAGCCCCAGCATTTT	CASSGQGGLTQPQHF
TRBV24-1	once	TRBJ2-7	-	TGTGCCACCAGTGACCCGACAGCACTGACCGAGCAGTACTTC	CATSDPTALTEQYF
TRBV5-1	-	TRBJ2-7	TRBD1	TGCGCCAGCAGCTTGGCCGTGACAGGGGATTCCTACGAGCAGTACTTC	CASSLAVTGDSYEQYF
TRBV28	-	TRBJ1-4	-	TGTGCCAGCAGTTTACGGGGGACTGAAAAACTGTTTTTT	CASSLRGTEKLFF
TRBV6-1	-	TRBJ2-2	TRBD2	TGTGCCAGCAGTGAAGGGAAAGCGGGGGGGTTAGGCGGGGAGCTGTTTTTT	CASSEGKAGGLGGELFF
TRBV28	-	TRBJ1-2	-	TGTGCCAGCAGCCTGGACAGCTATGGCTACACCTTC	CASSLDSYGYTF
TRBV28	few	TRBJ2-1	-	TGTGCCAGCAATCCGGGTCCCTACAATGAGCAGTTCTTC	CASNPGPYNEQFF
TRBV7-9	-	TRBJ2-7	-	TGTGCCAGCAGCTTATTGGGACATTTGTCCTACGAGCAGTACTTC	CASSLLGHLSYEQYF
TRBV19	-	TRBJ2-7	TRBD2	TGTGCCAGTAGCGTTGCCGGGGGGGAAGGGTACGAGCAGTACTTC	CASSVAGGEGYEQYF
TRBV30	-	TRBJ2-7	TRBD1	TGTGCCATCCGGACAGGGAGAAAGGTCTACGAGCAGTACTTC	CAIRTGRKVYEQYF
TRBV5-1	-	TRBJ1-6	-	TGCGCCAGCAGCTTGAGGGGCACCCCGAGCTCCTATAATTCACCCCTCCACTTT	CASSLRGTPSSYNSPLHF
TRBV5-1	-	TRBJ2-1	-	TGCGCCAGCAGCTTGGTAGCATCCGGGGGATCCTACAATGAGCAGTTCTTC	CASSLVASGGSYNEQFF
TRBV5-1	once	TRBJ1-4	TRBD1	TGCGCCAGCAGAGATCCTCAGGGGGCGGGCGAAAAACTGTTTTTT	CASRDPQGAGEKLFF
TRBV3-1/TRBV3-2	-	TRBJ1-1	-	TGTGCCAGCAGCCAAGCCCGAGGGGGGAACACTGAAGCTTTCTTT	CASSQARGGNTEAFF
TRBV5-4	-	TRBJ1-6	-	TGTGCCAGCAGCGACATGGGGGGAAGGGATTCACCCCTCCACTTT	CASSDMGGRDSPLHF
TRBV11-3	once	TRBJ2-5	TRBD2	TGTGCCAGCAGCTTCCGCCCCCCACGCGGGGGTACCCAAGAGACCCAGTACTTC	CASSFRPPRGGTQETQYF
TRBV29-1	-	TRBJ1-2	TRBD1	TGCAGCGGGATAAGCGGGACAGGGGGCCATGGCTACACCTTC	CSGISGTGGHGYTF
TRBV20-1	-	TRBJ1-2	-	TGCGCAGGGTATGGCTACACCTTC	CAGYGYTF